These 4 T cell receptor beta chains were sequenced from one sample in a study of shared clonotypes between healthy human individuals. The repertoire was sequenced with immunoSEQ multiplex PCR; TCRdb's copy has only in-frame clones and lacks some. The sample consists of about 2 million clones, over 85% of them appearing once. Sequences were obtained from naive CD4+ T cells sorted from blood. Subset: CD45RA+ positively selected. All receptors come from a man younger than 30 in good health.

The sample holds a few counts of this clone. The rearrangement links TRBV6-5 to TRBJ2-2; D not resolved. Germline CDR1 and CDR2: MNHEY and SVGAGI. The CDR3 consists of 14 residues. Trimming took off 2 bases at V and 7 bases at J, with 11 bases between the two ends. CDR3 region: CASSYRTLLGELFF. CDR3 bases: TGTGCCAGCAGTTACAGAACACTCCTCGGGGAGCTGTTTTTT.

The chain recombines TRBV4-1 with TRBJ1-4, with D uncertain. Germline V CDR1 and CDR2: MGHRA, YSYEKL. V lost 3 bases and J lost 10, with 6 bases in between. This CDR3 is built from 11 residues. CDR3 bases: TGCGCCAGCAGCCATAAGAGAAAACTGTTTTTT. Protein: CASSHKRKLFF.

The rearrangement uses TRBV6-6 and TRBJ2-7; TRBD1 agrees at 9 bases. The germline V gene has CDR1 MNHNY and CDR2 SVGAGI (reference sequence). The CDR3 sequence is 15 residues long. Unmatched junction bases numbered 7, after V lost 5 bases and J lost 2 bases. In DNA, the CDR3 is TGTGCCAGCAGTACAACAGGGGGCTCGACCTACGAGCAGTACTTC. This codes for CASSTTGGSTYEQYF.

The CDR3 DNA reads as TGTGCCAGCAGCCGCGAAGACGGAAAAAACTATGGCTACACCTTC. Its protein is CASSREDGKNYGYTF. J is TRBJ1-2 and V is TRBV2, with no clear D. Trimming took 6 bases from V and 2 from J, leaving 16 bases between them. Per the germline V gene, CDR1 is SNHLY and CDR2 is FYNNEI. The CDR3 is 15 amino acids.